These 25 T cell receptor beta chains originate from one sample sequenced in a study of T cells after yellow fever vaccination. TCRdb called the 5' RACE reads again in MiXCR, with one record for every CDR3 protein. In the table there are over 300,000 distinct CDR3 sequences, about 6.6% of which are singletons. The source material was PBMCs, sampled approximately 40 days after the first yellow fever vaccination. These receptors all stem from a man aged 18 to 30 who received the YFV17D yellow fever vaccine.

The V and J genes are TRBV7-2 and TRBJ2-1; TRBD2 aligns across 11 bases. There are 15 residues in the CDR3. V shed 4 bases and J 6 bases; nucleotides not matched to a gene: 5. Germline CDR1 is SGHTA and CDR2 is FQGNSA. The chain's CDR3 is CASSYSGGELNEQFF. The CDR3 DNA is TGTGCCAGCAGCTATAGCGGGGGGGAACTCAATGAGCAGTTCTTC.

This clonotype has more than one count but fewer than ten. Here the CDR3 reads CASSLGANEQFF. CDR3 bases: TGCGCCAGCAGCTTGGGGGCGAATGAGCAGTTCTTC. The chain has TRBV5-1 and TRBJ2-1; D unclear. The CDR3 loop spans 12 amino acids. Germline V gene sequence: CDR1 SGHRS, CDR2 YFSETQ. Trimming stripped 0 bases from V and 7 bases from J, with 5 bases between.

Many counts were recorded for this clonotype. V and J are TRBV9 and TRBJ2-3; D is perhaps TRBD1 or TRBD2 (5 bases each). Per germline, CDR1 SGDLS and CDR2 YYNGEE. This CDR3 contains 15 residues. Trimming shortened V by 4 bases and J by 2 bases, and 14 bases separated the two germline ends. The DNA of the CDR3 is TGTGCCAGCAGCCCCACCGGGGCGATCACAGATACGCAGTATTTT. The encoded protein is CASSPTGAITDTQYF.

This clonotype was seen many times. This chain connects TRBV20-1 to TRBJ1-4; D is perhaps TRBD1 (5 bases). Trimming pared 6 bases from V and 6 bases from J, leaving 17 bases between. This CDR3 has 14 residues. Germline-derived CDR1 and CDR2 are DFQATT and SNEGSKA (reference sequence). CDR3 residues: CSAALQVGDEKLFF. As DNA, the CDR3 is TGCAGTGCAGCCCTACAGGTGGGGGATGAAAAACTGTTTTTT.

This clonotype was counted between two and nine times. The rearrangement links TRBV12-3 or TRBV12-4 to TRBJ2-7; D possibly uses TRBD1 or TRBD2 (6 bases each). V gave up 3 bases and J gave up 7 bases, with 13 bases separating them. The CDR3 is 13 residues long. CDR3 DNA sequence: TGTGCCAGCAGTTTTCGGGGGCGGGTTGAGCAGTACGTC. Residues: CASSFRGRVEQYV.

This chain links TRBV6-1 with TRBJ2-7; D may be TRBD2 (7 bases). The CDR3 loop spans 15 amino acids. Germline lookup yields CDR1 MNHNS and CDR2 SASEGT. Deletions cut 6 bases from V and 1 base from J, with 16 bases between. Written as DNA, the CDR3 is TGTGCCAGCAGCCAAGGGGGGGCCGGGTCCTACGAGCAGTACTTC. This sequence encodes CASSQGGAGSYEQYF.

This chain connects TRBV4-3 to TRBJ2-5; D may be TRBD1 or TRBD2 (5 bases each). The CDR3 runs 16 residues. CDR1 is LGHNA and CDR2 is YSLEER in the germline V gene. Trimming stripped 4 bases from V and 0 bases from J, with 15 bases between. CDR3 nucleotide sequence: TGCGCCAGCAGCCCTCGAGGAACGGGGCACCAAGAGACCCAGTACTTC. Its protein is CASSPRGTGHQETQYF.

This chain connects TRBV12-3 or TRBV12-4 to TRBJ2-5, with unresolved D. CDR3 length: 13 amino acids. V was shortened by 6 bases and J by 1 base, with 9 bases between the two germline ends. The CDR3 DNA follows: TGTGCCAGCAGCGACGCAGGCCAAGAGACCCAGTACTTC. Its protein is CASSDAGQETQYF.

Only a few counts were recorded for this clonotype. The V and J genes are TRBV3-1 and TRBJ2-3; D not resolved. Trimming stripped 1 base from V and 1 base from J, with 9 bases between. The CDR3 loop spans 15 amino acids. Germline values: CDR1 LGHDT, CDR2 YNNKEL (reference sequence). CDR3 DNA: TGTGCCAGCAGCCAAGGGACCCAAGGCACAGATACGCAGTATTTT. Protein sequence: CASSQGTQGTDTQYF.

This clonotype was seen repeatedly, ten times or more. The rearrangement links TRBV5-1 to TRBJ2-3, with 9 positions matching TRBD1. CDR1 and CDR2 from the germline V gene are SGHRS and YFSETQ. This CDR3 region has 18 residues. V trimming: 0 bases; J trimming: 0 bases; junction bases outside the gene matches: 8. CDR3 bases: TGCGCCAGCAGCTTGGGAGCTACGGGACAGGGAAGCACAGATACGCAGTATTTT. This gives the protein CASSLGATGQGSTDTQYF.

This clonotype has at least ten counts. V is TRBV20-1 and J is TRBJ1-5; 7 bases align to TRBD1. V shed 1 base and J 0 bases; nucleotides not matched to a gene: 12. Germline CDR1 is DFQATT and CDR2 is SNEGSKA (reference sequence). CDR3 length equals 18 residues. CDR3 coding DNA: TGCAGTGCTAGAGGTCCGGGACAGAGTCTATATAGCAATCAGCCCCAGCATTTT. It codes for CSARGPGQSLYSNQPQHF.

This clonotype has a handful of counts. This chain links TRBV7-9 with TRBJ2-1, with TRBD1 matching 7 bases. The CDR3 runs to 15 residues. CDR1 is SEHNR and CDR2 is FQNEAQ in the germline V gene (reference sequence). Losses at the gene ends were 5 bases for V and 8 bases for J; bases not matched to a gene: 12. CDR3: CASSPPGQLFYEQFF. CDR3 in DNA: TGTGCCAGCAGCCCCCCGGGACAGTTATTTTATGAGCAGTTCTTC.

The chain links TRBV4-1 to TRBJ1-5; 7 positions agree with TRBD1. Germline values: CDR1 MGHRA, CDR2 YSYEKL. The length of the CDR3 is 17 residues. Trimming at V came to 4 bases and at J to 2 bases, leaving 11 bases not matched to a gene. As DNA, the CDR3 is TGCGCCAGCAGCCGCCGGATAACAGGGGAGGGCAATCAGCCCCAGCATTTT. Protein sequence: CASSRRITGEGNQPQHF.

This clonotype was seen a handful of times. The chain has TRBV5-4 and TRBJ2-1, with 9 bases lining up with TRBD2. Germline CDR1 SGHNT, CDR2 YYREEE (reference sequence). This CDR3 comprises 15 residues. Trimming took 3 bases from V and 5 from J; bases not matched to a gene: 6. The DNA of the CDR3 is TGTGCCAGCAGCTCGTGGCGGGGGGGTGACAATGAGCAGTTCTTC. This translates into CASSSWRGGDNEQFF.

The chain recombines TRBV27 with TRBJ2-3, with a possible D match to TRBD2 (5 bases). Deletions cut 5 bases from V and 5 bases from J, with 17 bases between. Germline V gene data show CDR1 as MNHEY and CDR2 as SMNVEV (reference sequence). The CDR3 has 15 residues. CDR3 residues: CASSPRATWGDTQYF. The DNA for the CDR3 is TGTGCCAGCAGTCCGCGGGCCACCTGGGGAGATACGCAGTATTTT.

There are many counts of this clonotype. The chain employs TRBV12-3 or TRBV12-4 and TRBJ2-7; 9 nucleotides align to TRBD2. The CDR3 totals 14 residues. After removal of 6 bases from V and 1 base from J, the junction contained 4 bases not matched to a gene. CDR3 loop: CASRSGGPSYEQYF. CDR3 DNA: TGTGCCAGCAGGAGCGGGGGGCCTTCCTACGAGCAGTACTTC.

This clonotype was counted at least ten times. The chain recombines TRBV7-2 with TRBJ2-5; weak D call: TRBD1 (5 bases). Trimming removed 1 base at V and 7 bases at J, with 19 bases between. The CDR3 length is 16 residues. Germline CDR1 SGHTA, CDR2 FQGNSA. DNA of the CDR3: TGTGCCAGCAGCTTAGTTCAGGGCGAACTTGGTGGGACCCAGTACTTC. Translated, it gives CASSLVQGELGGTQYF.

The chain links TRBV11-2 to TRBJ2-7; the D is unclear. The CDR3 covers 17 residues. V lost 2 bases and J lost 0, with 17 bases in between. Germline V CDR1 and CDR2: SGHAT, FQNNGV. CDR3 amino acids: CASSLRSGRRSSYEQYF. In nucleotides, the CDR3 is TGTGCCAGCAGCTTACGGTCTGGGCGTCGGAGCTCCTACGAGCAGTACTTC.

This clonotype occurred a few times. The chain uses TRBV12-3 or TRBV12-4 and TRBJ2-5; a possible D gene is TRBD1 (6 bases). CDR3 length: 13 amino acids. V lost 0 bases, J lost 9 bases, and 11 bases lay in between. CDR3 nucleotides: TGTGCCAGCAGTTTAGCGGGGTCAGGGGCCCAGTACTTC. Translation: CASSLAGSGAQYF.

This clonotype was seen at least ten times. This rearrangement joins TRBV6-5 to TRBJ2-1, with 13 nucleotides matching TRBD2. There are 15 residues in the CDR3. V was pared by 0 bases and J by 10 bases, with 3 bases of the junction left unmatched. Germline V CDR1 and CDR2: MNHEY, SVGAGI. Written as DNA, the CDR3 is TGTGCCAGCAGTTACTCGAGGACTAGCGGGAGAGAGCAGTTCTTC. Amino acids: CASSYSRTSGREQFF.

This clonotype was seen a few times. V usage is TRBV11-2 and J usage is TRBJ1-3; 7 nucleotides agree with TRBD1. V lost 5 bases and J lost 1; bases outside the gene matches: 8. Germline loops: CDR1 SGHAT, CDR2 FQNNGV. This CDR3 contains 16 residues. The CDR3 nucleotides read TGTGCCAGCAGCAGCAACAGGGGCTTATCTGGAAACACCATATATTTT. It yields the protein CASSSNRGLSGNTIYF. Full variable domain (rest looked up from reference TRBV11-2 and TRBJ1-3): EAGVAQSPRYKIIEKRQSVAFWCNPISGHATLYWYQQILGQGPKLLIQFQNNGVVDDSQLPKDRFSAERLKGVDSTLKIQPAKLEDSAVYLCASSSNRGLSGNTIYFGEGSWLTVV.

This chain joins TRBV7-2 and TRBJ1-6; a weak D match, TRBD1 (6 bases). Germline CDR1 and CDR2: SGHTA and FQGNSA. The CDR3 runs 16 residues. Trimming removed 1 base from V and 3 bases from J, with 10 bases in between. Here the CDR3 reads CASSLGSQGYNSPLHF. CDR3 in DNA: TGTGCCAGCAGCTTAGGATCACAGGGCTATAATTCACCCCTCCACTTT.

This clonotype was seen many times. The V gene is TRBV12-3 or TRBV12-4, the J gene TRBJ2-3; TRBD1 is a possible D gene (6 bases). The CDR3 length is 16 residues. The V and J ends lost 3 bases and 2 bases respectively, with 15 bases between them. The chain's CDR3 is CASSFQAGVSTDTQYF. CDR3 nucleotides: TGTGCCAGCAGTTTTCAGGCAGGGGTGTCCACAGATACGCAGTATTTT.

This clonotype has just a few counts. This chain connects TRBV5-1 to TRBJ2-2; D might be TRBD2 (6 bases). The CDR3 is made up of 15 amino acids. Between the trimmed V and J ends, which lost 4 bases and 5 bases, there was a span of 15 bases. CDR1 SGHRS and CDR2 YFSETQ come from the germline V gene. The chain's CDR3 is CASSGGAIPTGELFF. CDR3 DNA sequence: TGCGCCAGCAGCGGAGGGGCAATCCCTACCGGGGAGCTGTTTTTT.

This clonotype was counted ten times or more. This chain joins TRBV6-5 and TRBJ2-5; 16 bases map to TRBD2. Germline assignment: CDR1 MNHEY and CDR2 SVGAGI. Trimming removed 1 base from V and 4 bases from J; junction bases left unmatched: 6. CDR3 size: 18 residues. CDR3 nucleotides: TGTGCCAGCAGTTACTTAGGGACTAGCGGGGGGGCAGGAGAGACCCAGTACTTC. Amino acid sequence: CASSYLGTSGGAGETQYF.